Below are 17 T cell receptor beta chains sequenced from a single sample in a study of blood T cell repertoires in COVID-19. This table comes from immunoSEQ multiplex PCR, and its TCRdb copy is limited to in-frame clones, with some not included. The sample lists hundreds of thousands of clones; more than 65% were seen once. Sequencing was done on a sample of peripheral blood. These receptors originate from a woman of 80 years or more with acute or convalescent COVID-19.

J is TRBJ2-3 and V is TRBV19; TRBD2 is a possible D gene (7 bases). Per the germline V gene, CDR1 is LNHDA and CDR2 is SQIVND (reference sequence). The CDR3 loop spans 17 amino acids. V lost 7 bases to trimming and J lost 5 bases, with 25 bases between them. The CDR3 sequence: CASKNRDGGGLGDTQYF. The CDR3 DNA is TGTGCCAGTAAAAACCGTGATGGGGGGGGCCTTGGAGATACGCAGTATTTT.

The chain has TRBV6-4 and TRBJ1-2; 9 bases are shared with TRBD1. The CDR3 covers 13 residues. Germline-derived CDR1 and CDR2 are MRHNA and SNTAGT. V dropped 3 bases and J dropped 7; count of bases not matched to a gene: 3. The chain's CDR3 is CASSEDRGSGYTF. As DNA, the CDR3 is TGTGCCAGCAGTGAGGACAGGGGTAGTGGCTACACCTTC.

The chain employs TRBV10-3 and TRBJ1-2; TRBD1 matches 10 bases. Germline lookup yields CDR1 ENHRY and CDR2 SYGVKD. The ends lost 6 bases at V and 5 bases at J; junction bases unmatched: 12. The CDR3 extends over 16 amino acids. The CDR3 DNA reads as TGTGCCATCAGCGAAACCACCGGGACAGGGGTTTATGGCTACACCTTC. Protein: CAISETTGTGVYGYTF.

J is TRBJ1-2 and V is TRBV15, with a tentative D call TRBD1 (5 bases). Between the trimmed V and J ends, which lost 1 base and 6 bases, there was a span of 9 bases. This CDR3 comprises 13 residues. Looked up from germline, CDR1 is LNHNV and CDR2 is YYDKDF (reference sequence). The CDR3 loop reads CATSRVEGDGYTF. CDR3 DNA: TGTGCCACCAGCAGAGTCGAAGGGGATGGCTACACCTTC.

This chain uses TRBV12-5 with TRBJ1-4, with TRBD1 matching over 7 bases. Germline V gives CDR1 LGHNT, CDR2 FRNRAP. With V trimmed by 5 bases and J by 7 bases, 7 bases remained unmatched. The CDR3 runs 14 residues. The CDR3: CASGGGQFGEKLFF. The CDR3 nucleotides read TGTGCTAGTGGTGGGGGACAGTTCGGTGAAAAACTGTTTTTT.

J is TRBJ1-4 and V is TRBV16; D unclear. V lost 0 bases and J lost 6, with 11 bases in between. The CDR3 is 15 amino acids. Germline CDR1 is KGHSY and CDR2 is FQNENV. CDR3 residues: CASSQSGRRDEKLFF. The CDR3 DNA is TGTGCCAGCAGCCAATCGGGAAGGCGGGATGAAAAACTGTTTTTT.

This chain connects TRBV25-1 to TRBJ1-3; 12 bases line up with TRBD1. J lost 4 bases, V lost 1 base, and 2 bases had no gene match. Germline CDR1 reads MGHDK; CDR2 reads SYGVNS. The CDR3 has 16 amino acids. The CDR3 is CASSEWDRGQGNTIYF. The CDR3, as DNA: TGTGCCAGCAGTGAATGGGACAGGGGGCAAGGAAACACCATATATTTT.

The chain joins TRBV19 to TRBJ2-3; possible D gene TRBD1, 5 bases. Trimming pared 1 base from V and 5 bases from J, leaving 13 bases between. Germline CDR1 and CDR2: LNHDA and SQIVND (reference sequence). The CDR3 spans 15 residues. CDR3 bases: TGTGCCAGTAGTATAGGGGGCGTAGGGATAGATACGCAGTATTTT. Residues: CASSIGGVGIDTQYF.

The chain employs TRBV10-3 and TRBJ1-2, with 11 bases lining up with TRBD1. CDR1 and CDR2 (germline): ENHRY, SYGVKD. The CDR3 has 15 residues. The V segment lost 6 bases and the J segment 4 bases; nucleotides outside the gene matches: 7. The CDR3 DNA is TGTGCCATCAGGACCGGGACAGGGGGGAGCTATGGCTACACCTTC. Its translation: CAIRTGTGGSYGYTF.

The chain combines TRBV6-2 or TRBV6-3 with TRBJ1-5; 8 bases are a match to TRBD1. CDR1 MNHEY and CDR2 SVGEGT come from the germline V gene. V lost 2 bases, J lost 5 bases, and 5 bases stayed unmatched. The length of the CDR3 is 15 residues. The CDR3 region has the DNA TGTGCCAGCAGTTACGGACAGGGAGGGCATCAGCCCCAGCATTTT. Its protein is CASSYGQGGHQPQHF.

CDR3 protein: CASTREGTYEQYF. The CDR3 region has the DNA TGTGCCAGCACCAGGGAGGGGACCTACGAGCAGTACTTC. The chain carries TRBV6-5 and TRBJ2-7, with TRBD2 matching 7 bases. Germline assignment: CDR1 MNHEY and CDR2 SVGAGI. The ends lost 7 bases at V and 2 bases at J; junction bases unmatched: 5. This CDR3 is 13 amino acids long.

V gene TRBV7-7 combines with J gene TRBJ2-2; 12 bases map to TRBD2. This CDR3 is 16 amino acids long. Unmatched junction bases numbered 4, after V lost 5 bases and J lost 3 bases. Germline CDR1 SSHAT, CDR2 FNYEAQ (reference sequence). The CDR3 DNA reads as TGTGCCAGCAGCCCTCTAGCGGGGGGGTACACCGGGGAGCTGTTTTTT. Its protein is CASSPLAGGYTGELFF.

This chain joins TRBV7-9 and TRBJ2-2; D is ambiguous. The CDR3 consists of 14 residues. Looked up from germline, CDR1 is SEHNR and CDR2 is FQNEAQ (reference sequence). V gave up 5 bases and J gave up 6 bases, with 13 bases separating them. CDR3 loop: CASSLPPSAGELFF. The CDR3, as DNA: TGTGCCAGCAGCCTACCTCCCAGCGCCGGGGAGCTGTTTTTT. The variable domain in full, completed from reference TRBV7-9 and TRBJ2-2, reads DTGVSQNPRHKITKRGQNVTFRCDPISEHNRLYWYRQTLGQGPEFLTYFQNEAQLEKSRLLSDRFSAERPKGSFSTLEIQRTEQGDSAMYLCASSLPPSAGELFFGEGSRLTVL.

The chain joins TRBV30 to TRBJ2-5, with 11 bases that match TRBD2. The junction had 4 bases not matched to a gene; V was cut back by 5 bases and J by 2 bases. The CDR3 consists of 14 residues. In germline, CDR1 is GTSNPN, CDR2 SVGIG (reference sequence). The CDR3 loop is CAWGTSGGQETQYF. CDR3 sequence (DNA): TGTGCCTGGGGAACTAGCGGGGGTCAAGAGACCCAGTACTTC. Variable domain in full (rest from reference TRBV30 and TRBJ2-5): SQTIHQWPATLVQPVGSPLSLECTVEGTSNPNLYWYRQAAGRGLQLLFYSVGIGQISSEVPQNLSASRPQDRQFILSSKKLLLSDSGFYLCAWGTSGGQETQYFGPGTRLLVL.

This clone was seen a few times. The chain combines TRBV11-2 with TRBJ1-6; TRBD1 agrees at 7 bases. This CDR3 has 15 residues. The J segment lost 6 bases and the V segment lost 5 bases, leaving 7 bases of the junction unmatched. Germline CDR1 SGHAT, CDR2 FQNNGV. The CDR3 coding sequence is TGTGCCAGCAGCCCCATGGGACAGATTAATTCACCCCTCCACTTT. Its translation: CASSPMGQINSPLHF.

This clone has a handful of counts. V usage is TRBV11-3 and J usage is TRBJ2-2; D may be TRBD2 (6 bases). The CDR3 spans 15 residues. Germline V gene sequence: CDR1 SGHNT, CDR2 YENEEA. V shed 5 bases and J shed 2 bases, with 12 bases lying between them. The CDR3 nucleotides are TGTGCCAGCAGCCGGTCGGGGGTAAACACCGGGGAGCTGTTTTTT. Translation gives CASSRSGVNTGELFF.

The V and J genes are TRBV3-1 (or the pseudogene TRBV3-2) and TRBJ2-2; D may be TRBD2 (6 bases). This CDR3 region has 18 residues. CDR1 LGHDT and CDR2 YNNKEL come from the germline V gene (reference sequence). Trimming removed 4 bases from V and 5 bases from J, with 23 bases in between. This CDR3 reads CASSPGLLVGRRTGELFF. In DNA, the CDR3 is TGTGCCAGCAGCCCGGGACTTCTTGTAGGCAGGAGGACCGGGGAGCTGTTTTTT.